This T cell receptor (beta chain) was found in a study of control samples from healthy donors and cancer patients. The CDR3 covers 17 residues. The V gene lost 0 bases and the J gene lost 7 bases, with 17 bases spanning the gap. The germline V gene has CDR1 SGHNT and CDR2 YYREEE (reference sequence). Libraries were prepared by immunoSEQ multiplex PCR; TCRdb keeps only in-frame clonotypes and omits some of them. The sample shows about 80,000 clones, roughly 89% of them seen only once. This clone was detected only once. Material: blood. The receptor's source is a man in his fifties in good health. This sequence joins TRBV5-4 and TRBJ1-6; D remains ambiguous. The CDR3, as DNA: TGTGCCAGCAGCTTGGGAAGGGATAAAGGGCCAAATTCACCCCTCCACTTT. Amino acids: CASSLGRDKGPNSPLHF. Full variable domain (missing parts from reference TRBV5-4 and TRBJ1-6): ETGVTQSPTHLIKTRGQQVTLRCSSQSGHNTVSWYQQALGQGPQFIFQYYREEENGRGNFPPRFSGLQFPNYSSELNVNALELDDSALYLCASSLGRDKGPNSPLHFGNGTRLTVT.